This record covers a single TCR beta chain. Its antigen has not been determined. Within one base of it there is no much larger clone, and no base qualities were kept. TCRbeta CDR3 regions were amplified from genomic DNA using the immunoSEQ Assay, a bias-controlled multiplex PCR. The original pipeline was this. The number of nucleated cells in each sample was estimated from the amplification of reference gene primers within the assay. Sequence reads were collapsed and filtered to measure the absolute abundance of every unique TCRbeta CDR3 rearrangement. Productive Simpson clonality was computed per sample as the square root of Simpson's diversity index over productive rearrangements. TCRdb limited this immuneACCESS table to in-frame rearrangements with V and J called. A share of clones is missing; checked studies link under half to unresolved V genes, and the rest is unexplained. Clone size and V and J calls were adopted from that table, with D and trimming inferred from the DNA. The sample table records about 140,000 clones; about four fifths of these occur just once. Around 3.7% of the sample comes from the top ten.

The sample comes from a study of blood T cell repertoires in COVID-19 (dated by TCRdb to 2019 to 2021). As for the study more broadly: Samples from collaborators originated in the United States, Italy and Spain and spanned both the acute and convalescent phases of COVID-19. Deeply sampled blood TCRbeta repertoires from subjects exposed to, actively infected with, or recovered from COVID-19 were included in the dataset. Samples were obtained from the ongoing ImmuneRACE study (first 160 participants) and from approximately 1,200 subjects provided by 6 global collaborators. The material from the prospective study consisted of cDNA or gDNA derived from T cells, B-cell-depleted T cells, or PBMCs. HLA class I and class II types, where available, came from metadata supplied by the sample provider rather than from assay-based typing. The repertoires were made available in a free public database intended to serve as a resource for research on the immune response to SARS-CoV-2. Nearly every sample came with metadata listing a de-identified subject ID, COVID-19 status, age in years and sex.

Broad study findings and their caveats: How much clinical and demographic metadata was included differed by source and by participant, and the metadata was provided uncurated.

Enrolling through a virtual design, the prospective study's participants ranged in age from roughly 18 to 95 years and lived across around 25 United States geographic areas. In the prospective study, participants were assigned to cohorts based on the clinical history participants reported in a screening survey and a study questionnaire. In the prospective study, whole blood, serum and a nasopharyngeal or oropharyngeal swab were collected from each participant by mobile phlebotomists. Over an approximately 2-month period, participants in the prospective study had the option of providing additional blood draws and questionnaires. Blood samples from the prospective study were shipped frozen or at room temperature prior to DNA extraction. CDR1 and CDR2 are read off the germline V gene as KGHSH and LQKENI. The CDR3 covers 15 residues, taking in both the cysteine and the phenylalanine. This entry keeps only the CDR3 DNA: 45 bases, framed from base 1. Trimming takes 3 bases from V and 0 bases from J, and the germline ends sit 8 bases apart.

Sequencing was carried out using PBMCs or T cells enriched from blood (not recorded which). The TCR comes from a woman aged 45 to 65 with acute COVID-19. This sequence uses TRBV18 and TRBJ2-2; the D segment could be TRBD2, given 6 matching bases. The CDR3 region reads CASSPGEANTGELFF. The sequenced DNA: TGTGCCAGCTCACCCGGGGAGGCGAACACCGGGGAGCTGTTTTTT.